The 21 T cell receptor beta chains below all came from one sample that was sequenced in a study of shared clonotypes between healthy human individuals. Naive CD8 cells lacked CD45RO, underwent positive selection for CCR7 and left out terminally differentiated effector memory CD45RA+ cells. Assay used: immunoSEQ multiplex PCR; TCRdb lists only in-frame clones, some missing. This sample has fewer than 1 million clones; approximately 96% occur once, and the top ten carry about 0.25%. Sequencing was done on a sample of naive CD8+ T cells sorted from blood. All receptors come from a man aged 25-45 years in good health.

This sequence joins TRBV18 and TRBJ2-1, with D possibly being TRBD1 (5 bases). Germline CDR1 reads KGHSH; CDR2 reads LQKENI. Trimming took 2 bases from V and 0 from J, leaving 14 bases between them. This CDR3 contains 17 residues. This CDR3 reads CASSPRGGLSSYNEQFF. Here the CDR3 DNA reads TGTGCCAGCTCACCAAGGGGCGGTTTAAGCTCCTACAATGAGCAGTTCTTC.

The rearrangement links TRBV9 to TRBJ2-4; 9 bases are a match to TRBD2. Germline values: CDR1 SGDLS, CDR2 YYNGEE. The CDR3 loop spans 14 amino acids. Losses at the gene ends were 2 bases for V and 9 bases for J; bases not matched to a gene: 6. This CDR3 is CASSVAGGRGIQYF. CDR3 in DNA: TGTGCCAGCAGCGTGGCGGGAGGGCGAGGCATTCAGTACTTC. Variable domain in full (rest from reference TRBV9 and TRBJ2-4): DSGVTQTPKHLITATGQRVTLRCSPRSGDLSVYWYQQSLDQGLQFLIQYYNGEERAKGNILERFSAQQFPDLHSELNLSSLELGDSALYFCASSVAGGRGIQYFGAGTRLSVL.

J is TRBJ2-1 and V is TRBV27, with 8 positions matching TRBD2. V was clipped by 8 bases and J by 6 bases; unmatched bases: 9. Germline V gene data show CDR1 as MNHEY and CDR2 as SMNVEV (reference sequence). The CDR3 runs 14 residues. The CDR3 protein is CASRRAGAGNEQFF. The DNA for the CDR3 is TGTGCCAGCCGAAGAGCGGGGGCGGGCAATGAGCAGTTCTTC.

The chain couples TRBV7-8 to TRBJ2-1; tentatively, D is TRBD2 (6 bases). Between the trimmed V and J ends, which lost 0 bases and 2 bases, there was a span of 11 bases. The CDR3 sequence is 16 residues long. Germline-derived CDR1 and CDR2 are SGHVS and FQNEAQ. CDR3 sequence: CASSLAGDSPYNEQFF. As DNA, the CDR3 is TGTGCCAGCAGCTTAGCGGGGGACTCCCCCTACAATGAGCAGTTCTTC. The whole variable domain, remainder taken from reference TRBV7-8 and TRBJ2-1, is GAGVSQSPRYKVAKRGQDVALRCDPISGHVSLFWYQQALGQGPEFLTYFQNEAQLDKSGLPSDRFFAERPEGSVSTLKIQRTQQEDSAVYLCASSLAGDSPYNEQFFGPGTRLTVL.

The chain employs TRBV6-1 and TRBJ1-3; a weak D match, TRBD1 (5 bases). Germline loops: CDR1 MNHNS, CDR2 SASEGT. The CDR3 contains 16 residues. Trimming took off 4 bases at V and 4 bases at J, with 17 bases between the two ends. CDR3 sequence: CASSGGPGRRGNTIYF. The CDR3 DNA reads TGTGCCAGCAGTGGAGGCCCGGGACGAAGGGGAAACACCATATATTTT.

The V call is TRBV7-9, the J call TRBJ1-1; 7 bases are shared with TRBD1. The V gene end was trimmed by 1 base and the J gene end by 3 bases; junction bases not matched to a gene: 5. Germline V gene data show CDR1 as SEHNR and CDR2 as FQNEAQ (reference sequence). This CDR3 is built from 15 residues. CDR3 loop: CASSLVQGGDTEAFF. In DNA form, the CDR3 reads TGTGCCAGCAGCTTAGTTCAGGGGGGAGACACTGAAGCTTTCTTT.

The chain is built from TRBV9 and TRBJ2-2; D gene uncertain. The germline V and J ends were trimmed by 4 bases and 5 bases, with 15 bases remaining between them. Germline CDR1 SGDLS, CDR2 YYNGEE. The CDR3 runs 15 residues. The CDR3 loop reads CASSPPPSNTGELFF. DNA for the CDR3: TGTGCCAGCAGCCCGCCCCCGAGCAATACCGGGGAGCTGTTTTTT.

This sequence joins TRBV7-9 and TRBJ2-7; D is possibly TRBD1 (5 bases). CDR1 and CDR2 (germline): SEHNR, FQNEAQ (reference sequence). CDR3 size: 13 residues. The V gene lost 5 bases and the J gene lost 2 bases, with 10 bases spanning the gap. The CDR3 reads CASSPDTTYEQYF. CDR3 nucleotides: TGTGCCAGCAGCCCGGACACAACCTACGAGCAGTACTTC.

The V and J genes are TRBV7-9 and TRBJ2-2, with 10 bases aligning to TRBD1. V was pared by 0 bases and J by 7 bases, with 14 bases of the junction left unmatched. Germline CDR1 reads SEHNR; CDR2 reads FQNEAQ (reference sequence). The CDR3 spans 19 residues. This CDR3 reads CASSLADLSRQGANGELFF. The CDR3 region has the DNA TGTGCCAGCAGCTTAGCGGACCTTTCAAGACAGGGGGCGAACGGGGAGCTGTTTTTT. Full variable domain (remainder filled in from reference TRBV7-9 and TRBJ2-2): DTGVSQNPRHKITKRGQNVTFRCDPISEHNRLYWYRQTLGQGPEFLTYFQNEAQLEKSRLLSDRFSAERPKGSFSTLEIQRTEQGDSAMYLCASSLADLSRQGANGELFFGEGSRLTVL.

The chain carries TRBV18 and TRBJ2-2; D not resolved. This CDR3 spans 12 amino acids. From germline, CDR1 is KGHSH and CDR2 LQKENI. The V end lost 0 bases, the J end lost 7 bases, and 3 bases lay between the germline ends. CDR3 nucleotides: TGTGCCAGCTCACCACCTGTCGGGGAGCTGTTTTTT. Protein sequence: CASSPPVGELFF.

J is TRBJ2-7 and V is TRBV27; 8 bases fit TRBD2. Germline V CDR1 and CDR2: MNHEY, SMNVEV (reference sequence). This CDR3 has 14 residues. Trimming cost V 4 bases and J 6 bases; bases outside gene matches: 8. CDR3 DNA: TGTGCCAGCAGTTCCCTCGGGAGGGCCCTCGAGCAGTACTTC. This codes for CASSSLGRALEQYF.

This clone was seen just once. The J gene is TRBJ2-2, the V gene TRBV4-3; D ambiguous. The germline gives CDR1 LGHNA, CDR2 YSLEER. The V gene lost 4 bases and the J gene lost 0 bases, with 12 bases spanning the gap. This CDR3 region has 16 residues. The CDR3 bases are TGCGCCAGCAGCCCCTCACGGTTGTCGAACACCGGGGAGCTGTTTTTT. Translation: CASSPSRLSNTGELFF.

This chain uses TRBV6-5 with TRBJ2-4; no definite D call. In germline, CDR1 is MNHEY, CDR2 SVGAGI. The CDR3 runs to 11 residues. The V end lost 4 bases, the J end lost 7 bases, and 5 bases lay between the germline ends. The CDR3 reads CASSFRNIQYF. DNA for the CDR3: TGTGCCAGCAGTTTCAGGAACATTCAGTACTTC.

The chain joins TRBV12-5 to TRBJ2-1, with 10 positions matching TRBD2. Germline V lookup: CDR1 LGHNT, CDR2 FRNRAP. CDR3 size: 14 residues. The ends lost 4 bases at V and 8 bases at J; junction bases unmatched: 5. The CDR3 coding sequence is TGTGCTAGTGGTTCTAGCGGGAGTGGGGATGAGCAGTTCTTC. Its protein is CASGSSGSGDEQFF.

The V call is TRBV11-2, the J call TRBJ2-2, with D perhaps matching TRBD1 (5 bases). CDR1 is SGHAT and CDR2 is FQNNGV in the germline V gene. Between the trimmed V and J ends, which lost 1 base and 1 base, there was a span of 13 bases. The CDR3 has 17 residues. The CDR3 protein is CASSLGLARGNTGELFF. CDR3 bases: TGTGCCAGCAGCTTAGGATTAGCTAGGGGGAACACCGGGGAGCTGTTTTTT.

The chain carries TRBV5-6 and TRBJ1-5; D gene ambiguous. Trimming stripped 4 bases from V and 0 bases from J, with 14 bases between. Germline V CDR1 and CDR2: SGHDT, YYEEEE. The length of the CDR3 is 16 residues. CDR3 in amino acids: CASSHGPRYSNQPQHF. Here the CDR3 DNA reads TGTGCCAGCAGCCACGGACCGAGATATAGCAATCAGCCCCAGCATTTT.

This chain uses TRBV27 with TRBJ1-2, with D perhaps TRBD1 (6 bases). The CDR3 totals 14 residues. The germline V gene has CDR1 MNHEY and CDR2 SMNVEV (reference sequence). Trimming pared 4 bases from V and 0 bases from J, leaving 9 bases between. The CDR3 protein is CASSWTATNYGYTF. CDR3 nucleotides: TGTGCCAGCAGTTGGACAGCCACTAACTATGGCTACACCTTC.

The gene calls are TRBV6-1 and TRBJ2-7; the match to TRBD2 covers 9 bases. The CDR3 loop spans 14 amino acids. Germline-derived CDR1 and CDR2 are MNHNS and SASEGT. Trimming cost V 0 bases and J 4 bases; bases outside gene matches: 1. CDR3 nucleotide sequence: TGTGCCAGCAGTGAAGCGAGCGGGGGGTACGAGCAGTACTTC. Translation: CASSEASGGYEQYF.

The chain combines TRBV9 with TRBJ1-1; TRBD1 is a possible D gene (5 bases). Germline loops: CDR1 SGDLS, CDR2 YYNGEE. V lost 0 bases, J lost 2 bases, and 8 bases lay in between. The CDR3 is 14 residues long. For the CDR3, the DNA is TGTGCCAGCAGCGTAGTGGGGGAAAACACTGAAGCTTTCTTT. As protein: CASSVVGENTEAFF.

This chain joins TRBV27 and TRBJ1-2, with D possibly matching TRBD1 (5 bases). V was pared by 6 bases and J by 4 bases, with 12 bases between. Germline CDR1 is MNHEY and CDR2 is SMNVEV (reference sequence). The CDR3 length is 13 residues. As DNA, the CDR3 is TGTGCCAGCAGGGGGCCCCCATCCTATGGCTACACCTTC. This encodes CASRGPPSYGYTF.

This clone was detected only once. The chain couples TRBV7-8 to TRBJ1-2, with 8 bases that match TRBD1. CDR1 is SGHVS and CDR2 is FQNEAQ in the germline V gene. The CDR3 loop spans 17 amino acids. Unmatched junction bases numbered 9, after V lost 0 bases and J lost 3 bases. CDR3 sequence: CASSLARSETGDYGYTF. CDR3 DNA sequence: TGTGCCAGCAGCTTAGCTCGGTCGGAGACAGGGGACTATGGCTACACCTTC.